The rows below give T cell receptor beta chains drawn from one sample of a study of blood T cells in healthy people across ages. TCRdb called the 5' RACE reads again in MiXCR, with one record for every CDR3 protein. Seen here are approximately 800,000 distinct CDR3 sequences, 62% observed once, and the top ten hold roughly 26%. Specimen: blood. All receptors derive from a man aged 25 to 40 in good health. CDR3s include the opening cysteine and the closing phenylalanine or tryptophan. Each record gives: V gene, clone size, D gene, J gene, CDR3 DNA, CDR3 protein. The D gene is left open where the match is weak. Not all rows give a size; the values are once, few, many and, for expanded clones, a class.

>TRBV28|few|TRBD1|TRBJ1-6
TGTGCTAGCAGCACCGACAGGGGAGCTTCACCCCTCCACTTT
CASSTDRGASPLHF
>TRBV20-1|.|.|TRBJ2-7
TGCAGTGCCGACCGAAGCTCCTACGAGCAGTACTTC
CSADRSSYEQYF
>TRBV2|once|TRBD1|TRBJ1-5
TGTGCCAGCAGTTTTCCCGGGACAGGGTTCAATCAGCCCCAGCATTTT
CASSFPGTGFNQPQHF
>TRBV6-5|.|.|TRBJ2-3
TGTGCCAGCAACAGTGGCCAGCGGAATACGCAGTATTTT
CASNSGQRNTQYF
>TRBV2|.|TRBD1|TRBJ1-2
TGTGCCAGCAGTGAAGCGGGACAGGGCTACACCTTC
CASSEAGQGYTF
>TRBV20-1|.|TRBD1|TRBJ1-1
TGCAGTGCTACTCTAGCGGACAGGGGACCTGAAGCTTTCTTT
CSATLADRGPEAFF
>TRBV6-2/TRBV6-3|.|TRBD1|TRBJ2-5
TGTGCCAGCAGTCGACAGGGTAGAACGGGAGAGACCCAGTACTTC
CASSRQGRTGETQYF
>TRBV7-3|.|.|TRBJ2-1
TGTGCCGGCAGCTTAAACGGAGGCCCCTACAATGAGCAGTTCTTC
CAGSLNGGPYNEQFF
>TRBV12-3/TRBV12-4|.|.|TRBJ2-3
TGTGCCAGCGGCGGGACAGCCACAGATACGCAGTATTTT
CASGGTATDTQYF
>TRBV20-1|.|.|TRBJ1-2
TGCAGTGCTAGAGATGGCCTTAATGGCTACACCTTC
CSARDGLNGYTF
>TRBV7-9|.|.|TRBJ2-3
TGTGCCAGCAGCCCCGCCCCGAGGGGCAGCACAGATACGCAGTATTTT
CASSPAPRGSTDTQYF
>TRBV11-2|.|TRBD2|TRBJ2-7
TGTGCCAGCAGCGTCGCGGGGGACGAGCAGTACTTC
CASSVAGDEQYF
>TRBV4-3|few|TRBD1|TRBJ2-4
TGCGCCAGCAGCCACGGTCCCGGGACAGGGGCCAAAAACATTCAGTACTTC
CASSHGPGTGAKNIQYF
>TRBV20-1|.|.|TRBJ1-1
TGCAGTGCTAGGCAACCAGTGGGAAAGGACACTGAAGCTTTCTTT
CSARQPVGKDTEAFF
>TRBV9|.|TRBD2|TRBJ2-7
TGTGCCAGCAGCGTTAGCGGGGGGAAGAACGAGCAGTACTTC
CASSVSGGKNEQYF
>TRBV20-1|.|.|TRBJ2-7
TGCAGTGCTAGACCGGACAGCTACGAGCAGTACTTC
CSARPDSYEQYF
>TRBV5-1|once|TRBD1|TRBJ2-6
TGCGCCAGCAGGGACAGGTCTGGGGCCAACGTCCTGACTTTC
CASRDRSGANVLTF
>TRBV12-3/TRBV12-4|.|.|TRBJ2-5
TGTGCCAGCAGTATTGGACGTTTCCAAGAGACCCAGTACTTC
CASSIGRFQETQYF
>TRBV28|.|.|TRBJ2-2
TGTGCCAGCAGTTTTGGGAGGTTGGCGAACACCGGGGAGCTGTTTTTT
CASSFGRLANTGELFF
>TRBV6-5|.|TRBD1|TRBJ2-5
TGTGCCAGCCTCGCCGGGACAGGGGCCTTTGAGACCCAGTACTTC
CASLAGTGAFETQYF
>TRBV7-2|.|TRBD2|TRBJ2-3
TGTGCCAGCAGCGACAGCGGGGGGGCGAATACGCAGTATTTT
CASSDSGGANTQYF
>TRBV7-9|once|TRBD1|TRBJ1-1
TGTGCCACGTACACAGGGGGCACTGAAGCTTTCTTT
CATYTGGTEAFF
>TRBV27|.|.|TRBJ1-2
TGTGCCAGCAGTTTATCGCGATACGGGGTTGGGGATCATGGCTACACCTTC
CASSLSRYGVGDHGYTF
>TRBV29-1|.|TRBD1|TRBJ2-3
TGCAGCGCCTCCGGGACAGGGGGAGATACGCAGTATTTT
CSASGTGGDTQYF
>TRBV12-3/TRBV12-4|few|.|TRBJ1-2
TGTGCCAGCTCCCTTGAGGGGCGGTTCTATGGCTACACCTTC
CASSLEGRFYGYTF
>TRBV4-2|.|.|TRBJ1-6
TGTGCCAGCAGCCAAGACACGGCCGATAATTCACCCCTCCACTTT
CASSQDTADNSPLHF
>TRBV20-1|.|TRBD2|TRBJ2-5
TGCAGTGCTAGAGACCCCACGGGGGGGAACCAAGAGACCCAGTACTTC
CSARDPTGGNQETQYF
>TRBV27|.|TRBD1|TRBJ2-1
TGTGCCAGCAGTTTGGGCCAGGGGGCTCACAATGAGCAGTTCTTC
CASSLGQGAHNEQFF
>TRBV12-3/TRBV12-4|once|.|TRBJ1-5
TGTGCCAGCAGCTGGGACCGAGGCAATCAGCCCCAGCATTTT
CASSWDRGNQPQHF
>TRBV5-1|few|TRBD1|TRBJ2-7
TGTGCCAGCAGTTGGGGACAGGGCCCCTACGAGCAGTACTTC
CASSWGQGPYEQYF
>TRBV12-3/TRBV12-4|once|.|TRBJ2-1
TGTGCCAGCACTCTAGACAGCAGAGCCTACAATGAGCAGTTCTTC
CASTLDSRAYNEQFF
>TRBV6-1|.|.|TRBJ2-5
TGTGCCAGCAGTGGAATACTTCAGACCCAGTACTTC
CASSGILQTQYF
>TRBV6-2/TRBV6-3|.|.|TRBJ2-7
TGTGCCAGCAGTTACGAGGCGGGGACGGTCCTTCCCCACGAGCAGTACTTC
CASSYEAGTVLPHEQYF
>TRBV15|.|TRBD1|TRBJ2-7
TGTGCCACCAGCCGGGACAGGGGGAACTACGAGCAGTACTTC
CATSRDRGNYEQYF